Listed below are T cell receptor beta chains from one sample, sequenced in a study of identical twins. TCRdb redid the calling of the 5' RACE reads with MiXCR, one entry per CDR3 protein. The table records approximately 500,000 distinct CDR3 sequences, 20% to 25% of them present only once. Another study also made use of these data, one on T cells expressing NK-cell markers.

Sequencing input: CD4+ T cells sorted from blood. These receptors were collected from a woman aged 18-29 years in good health. The CDR3 runs from the conserved cysteine through the conserved F or W. A D gene is named only where the DNA matches it firmly.

D gene	V gene	J gene	CDR3 protein
TRBD2	TRBV10-2	TRBJ2-2	CASKASGGGVAGELFF
.	TRBV11-2	TRBJ1-1	CASSSRGAENTEAFF
TRBD2	TRBV5-4	TRBJ2-7	CASRRGSEEQYF
TRBD2	TRBV3-1	TRBJ2-5	CTFSSGGTSGRTPQETQYF
TRBD2	TRBV14	TRBJ2-1	CASSQGLAGGQNNEQFF
.	TRBV20-1	TRBJ1-1	CSARRERAFF
.	TRBV7-8	TRBJ2-1	CATRLGYNEQFF
TRBD2	TRBV20-1	TRBJ2-1	CSARDGYGGGAREQFF
TRBD2	TRBV6-1	TRBJ2-1	CASRTLANSYNEQFF
.	TRBV3-1	TRBJ2-1	CASSQIDSEWGSEQFF
.	TRBV7-3	TRBJ2-7	CASSLTLSDEQYF
.	TRBV30	TRBJ1-2	CASYRRNYGYTF
.	TRBV28	TRBJ1-1	CASNQLGGDTEAFF
.	TRBV18	TRBJ2-7	CASSPDRRYEQYF